These 14 T cell receptor beta chains were all obtained from the same sample, sequenced in a study of T-cell memory formation after mild COVID-19. From the 5' RACE reads, TCRdb called clonotypes with MiXCR, one entry per CDR3 protein. The table lists about 150,000 distinct CDR3 sequences, more than 12% of them singletons, with roughly 14% in the top ten. Input material: PBMCs or a T cell subset sorted from them (not recorded which). All receptors come from an adult woman who had mild COVID-19 (a few samples of this study predate the infection). Cell type and time point are not known.

Note on this clonotype: Relative to the germline gene, one junction end is altered; a read error may explain this. The chain couples TRBV7-2 to TRBJ2-1; D possibly matches TRBD1 or TRBD2 (5 bases each). Germline V CDR1 and CDR2: SGHTA, FQGNSA. This CDR3 region has 15 residues. CDR3 residues: CSSSSTSGQYNEQFF. DNA of the CDR3: TGTTCCAGCAGCTCCACGAGCGGACAATACAATGAGCAGTTCTTC.

This clonotype was picked up a small number of times. The V and J genes are TRBV7-7 and TRBJ1-5, with D maybe TRBD1 (5 bases). The CDR3 covers 13 residues. V lost 6 bases and J 5 bases, leaving 11 bases between the germline ends. Germline CDR1 and CDR2: SSHAT and FNYEAQ (reference sequence). Here the CDR3 DNA reads TGTGCCAGCAGTAGGGGACCGGATCAGCCCCAGCATTTT. The encoded protein is CASSRGPDQPQHF.

This clonotype has ten or more counts. V usage is TRBV20-1 and J usage is TRBJ2-7, with D tentatively TRBD2 (6 bases). Germline loops: CDR1 DFQATT, CDR2 SNEGSKA (reference sequence). CDR3 size: 15 residues. The V and J ends lost 2 bases and 1 base respectively, with 15 bases between them. This CDR3 reads CSARLSAGPSYEQYF. The CDR3 DNA sequence: TGCAGTGCTAGACTTAGCGCGGGACCATCCTACGAGCAGTACTTC.

This clonotype was seen a handful of times. The chain uses TRBV7-2 and TRBJ2-6; D is undetermined. CDR1 and CDR2 from the germline V gene are SGHTA and FQGNSA. CDR3 length: 20 residues. Trimming cost V 1 base and J 0 bases, with 19 bases left between them. CDR3 residues: CASSLGRLGPRGSGANVLTF. The CDR3 DNA reads as TGTGCCAGCAGCTTAGGCCGCTTGGGCCCCCGAGGCTCTGGGGCCAACGTCCTGACTTTC.

V gene TRBV2 combines with J gene TRBJ2-1; D is uncertain. The CDR3 has 15 residues. Germline CDR1 reads SNHLY; CDR2 reads FYNNEI. V dropped 9 bases and J dropped 0 bases, with 15 bases sitting between them. The CDR3 region has the DNA TGTGCCAGTTCGTCCGGTCCTCTCTCCTACAATGAGCAGTTCTTC. It yields the protein CASSSGPLSYNEQFF.

This chain links TRBV11-1 with TRBJ2-1, with D unresolved. The CDR3 has 15 residues. Per the germline V gene, CDR1 is SGHAT and CDR2 is FQDESV (reference sequence). Trimming left V 3 bases short and J 0 bases short, with 9 bases between. The DNA of the CDR3 is TGTGCCAGCAGCTTGGCGGAAAGCTCCTACAATGAGCAGTTCTTC. Translated: CASSLAESSYNEQFF.

This clonotype has more than one count but fewer than ten. The chain combines TRBV12-3 or TRBV12-4 with TRBJ2-5; 12 nucleotides line up with TRBD2. The CDR3 spans 13 residues. Trimming at V came to 6 bases and at J to 4 bases, leaving 0 bases not matched to a gene. CDR3 bases: TGTGCCAGCAGGACTAGCGGGGGAGAGACCCAGTACTTC. Encoded protein: CASRTSGGETQYF.

This clonotype was seen only a few times. Here the CDR3 reads CASSQERNTIYF. In DNA, the CDR3 is TGTGCCAGCAGCCAAGAGAGAAACACCATATATTTT. The chain is built from TRBV3-1 and TRBJ1-3; D remains unclear. This CDR3 contains 12 residues. Germline-derived CDR1 and CDR2 are LGHDT and YNNKEL (reference sequence). V was clipped by 0 bases and J by 5 bases, with 2 bases between them.

This clonotype was counted between two and nine times. V and J are TRBV20-1 and TRBJ2-3; 8 bases align to TRBD2. In germline, CDR1 is DFQATT, CDR2 SNEGSKA (reference sequence). Trimming removed 1 base from V and 3 bases from J; junction bases left unmatched: 6. This CDR3 is 15 amino acids long. The CDR3 nucleotides are TGCAGTGCTAGAGGGGACGGGGGGGGAACAGATACGCAGTATTTT. It encodes CSARGDGGGTDTQYF.

The chain couples TRBV18 to TRBJ1-1; D perhaps matches TRBD1 (6 bases). The length of the CDR3 is 15 residues. The V end was cut by 4 bases, the J end by 2 bases, with 14 bases between. The germline V gene has CDR1 KGHSH and CDR2 LQKENI. The CDR3 region has the DNA TGTGCCAGCTCACGAGGACAGAAAGTTAACACTGAAGCTTTCTTT. Its translation: CASSRGQKVNTEAFF.

Details on this clonotype: One end of the junction is discordant with germline, which a read error may explain. The gene calls are TRBV5-1 and TRBJ1-1; 8 bases fit TRBD1. Germline-derived CDR1 and CDR2 are SGHRS and YFSETQ. The CDR3 covers 12 residues. The CDR3 region has the DNA TGCGCCAGCAGCGCAGGGGGCACTGAAGATTTCTTT. It specifies CASSAGGTEDFF. Variable domain in full (rest from reference TRBV5-1 and TRBJ1-1): KAGVTQTPRYLIKTRGQQVTLSCSPISGHRSVSWYQQTPGQGLQFLFEYFSETQRNKGNFPGRFSGRQFSNSRSEMNVSTLELGDSALYLCASSAGGTEDFFGQGTRLTVV.

The V call is TRBV7-8, the J call TRBJ2-1, with TRBD2 matching 8 bases. Germline CDR1 and CDR2: SGHVS and FQNEAQ. The V and J ends lost 7 bases and 5 bases, in that order; junction bases with no gene match: 7. This CDR3 is built from 14 residues. The CDR3 DNA reads TGTGCCAGCAACTCCGGGGGGGCCAACAATGAGCAGTTCTTC. It translates to CASNSGGANNEQFF.

This clonotype has only a few counts. The chain combines TRBV9 with TRBJ2-1; 12 bases line up with TRBD2. CDR3 length equals 16 residues. Trimming at V came to 2 bases and at J to 5 bases, leaving 5 bases not matched to a gene. Germline-derived CDR1 and CDR2 are SGDLS and YYNGEE. CDR3: CASSVPSGGAHNEQFF. For the CDR3, the DNA is TGTGCCAGCAGCGTGCCTAGCGGGGGGGCACACAATGAGCAGTTCTTC.

The sample holds a few counts of this clonotype. The V gene is TRBV6-6, the J gene TRBJ2-6; 11 bases agree with TRBD1. With V trimmed by 5 bases and J by 6 bases, 9 bases remained unmatched. Per the germline V gene, CDR1 is MNHNY and CDR2 is SVGAGI (reference sequence). This CDR3 is built from 17 residues. The chain's CDR3 is CASSPRTGGAAANVLTF. Written as DNA, the CDR3 is TGTGCCAGCAGTCCCAGGACAGGGGGCGCAGCGGCCAACGTCCTGACTTTC.